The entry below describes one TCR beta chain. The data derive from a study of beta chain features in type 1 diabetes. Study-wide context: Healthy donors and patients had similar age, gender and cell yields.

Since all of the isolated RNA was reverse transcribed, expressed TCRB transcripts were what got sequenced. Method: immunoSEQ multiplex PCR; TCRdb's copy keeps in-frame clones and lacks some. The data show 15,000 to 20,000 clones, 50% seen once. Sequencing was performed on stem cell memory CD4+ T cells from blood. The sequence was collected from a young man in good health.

This CDR3 reads CASTSSDSWWSSYNEQFF. CDR3 sequence (DNA): TGCGCCAGCACCTCGTCGGATTCGTGGTGGAGCTCCTACAATGAGCAGTTCTTC. The chain joins TRBV5-1 to TRBJ2-1; D remains unclear. Germline-derived CDR1 and CDR2 are SGHRS and YFSETQ. V lost 6 bases and J lost 0, with 22 bases in between. The CDR3 is 18 amino acids.